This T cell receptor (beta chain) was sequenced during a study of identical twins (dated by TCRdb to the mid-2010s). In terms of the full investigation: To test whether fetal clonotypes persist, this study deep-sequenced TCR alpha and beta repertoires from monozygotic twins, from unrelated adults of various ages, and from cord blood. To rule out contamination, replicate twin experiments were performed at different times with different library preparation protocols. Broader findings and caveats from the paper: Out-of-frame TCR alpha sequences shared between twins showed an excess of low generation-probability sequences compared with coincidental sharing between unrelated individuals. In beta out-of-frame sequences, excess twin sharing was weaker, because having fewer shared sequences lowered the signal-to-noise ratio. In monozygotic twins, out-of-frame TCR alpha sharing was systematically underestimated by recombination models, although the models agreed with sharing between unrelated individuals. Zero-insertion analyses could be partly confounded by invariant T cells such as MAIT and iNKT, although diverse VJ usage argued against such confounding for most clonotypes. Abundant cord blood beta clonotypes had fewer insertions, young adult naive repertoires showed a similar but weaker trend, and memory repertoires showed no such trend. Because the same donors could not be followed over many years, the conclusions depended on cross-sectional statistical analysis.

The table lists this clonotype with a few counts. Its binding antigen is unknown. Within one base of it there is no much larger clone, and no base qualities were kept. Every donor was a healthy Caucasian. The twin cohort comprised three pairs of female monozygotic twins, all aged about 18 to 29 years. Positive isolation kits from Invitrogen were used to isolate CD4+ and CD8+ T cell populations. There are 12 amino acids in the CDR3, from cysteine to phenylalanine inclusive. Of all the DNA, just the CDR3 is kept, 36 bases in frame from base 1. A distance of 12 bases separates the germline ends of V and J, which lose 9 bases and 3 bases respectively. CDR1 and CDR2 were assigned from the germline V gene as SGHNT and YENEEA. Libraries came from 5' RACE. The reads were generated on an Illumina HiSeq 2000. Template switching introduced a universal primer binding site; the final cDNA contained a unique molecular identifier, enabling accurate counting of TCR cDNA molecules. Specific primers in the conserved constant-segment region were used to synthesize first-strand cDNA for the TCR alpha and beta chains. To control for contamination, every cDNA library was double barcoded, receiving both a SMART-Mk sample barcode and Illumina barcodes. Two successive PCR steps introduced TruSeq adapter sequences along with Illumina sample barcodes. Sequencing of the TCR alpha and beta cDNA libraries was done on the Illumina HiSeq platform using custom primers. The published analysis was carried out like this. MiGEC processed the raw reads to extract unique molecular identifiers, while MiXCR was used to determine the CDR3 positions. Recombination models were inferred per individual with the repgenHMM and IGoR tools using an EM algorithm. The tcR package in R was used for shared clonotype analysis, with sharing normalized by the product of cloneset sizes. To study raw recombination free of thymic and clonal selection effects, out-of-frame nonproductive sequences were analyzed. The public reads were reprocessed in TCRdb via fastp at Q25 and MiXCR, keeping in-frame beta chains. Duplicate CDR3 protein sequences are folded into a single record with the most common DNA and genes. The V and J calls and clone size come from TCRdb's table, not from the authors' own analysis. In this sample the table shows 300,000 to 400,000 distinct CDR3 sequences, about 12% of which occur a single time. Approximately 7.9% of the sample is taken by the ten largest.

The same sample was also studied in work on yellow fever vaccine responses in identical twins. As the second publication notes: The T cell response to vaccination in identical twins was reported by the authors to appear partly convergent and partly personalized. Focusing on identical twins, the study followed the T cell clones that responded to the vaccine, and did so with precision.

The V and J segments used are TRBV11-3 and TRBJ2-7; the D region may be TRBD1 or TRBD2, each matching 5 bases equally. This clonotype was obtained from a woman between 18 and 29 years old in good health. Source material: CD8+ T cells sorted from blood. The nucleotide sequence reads TGTGCCAGTCACCGGGACGGCTACGAGCAGTACTTC. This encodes CASHRDGYEQYF.